These 27 T cell receptor beta chains were all obtained from the same sample, sequenced in a study of cytomegalovirus exposure and HLA in healthy donors. It was with 60 Vbeta and 13 Jbeta primers that the PCR ran. Clones were read by immunoSEQ multiplex PCR, and TCRdb kept only the in-frame ones, dropping some. The sample contains about 140,000 clones, approximately 82% of which appear only once. Sequencing used PBMCs. The receptors stem from a man younger than 35 in good health and CMV-seropositive.

V usage is TRBV11-1 and J usage is TRBJ1-2; TRBD1 matches at 8 bases. The CDR3 runs to 15 residues. Trimming at V came to 6 bases and at J to 4 bases, leaving 10 bases not matched to a gene. Per the germline V gene, CDR1 is SGHAT and CDR2 is FQDESV (reference sequence). The CDR3 is CASSPRQGSTYGYTF. CDR3 sequence (DNA): TGTGCCAGCAGTCCCCGACAGGGGAGTACCTATGGCTACACCTTC.

The gene calls are TRBV4-2 and TRBJ2-7; D is unclear. Per germline, CDR1 LGHNA and CDR2 YNFKEQ. Trimming removed 1 base at V and 2 bases at J, with 3 bases between. The CDR3 consists of 12 residues. In DNA form, the CDR3 reads TGTGCCAGCAGCCAAGCTCCCTACGAGCAGTACTTC. It is translated as CASSQAPYEQYF.

The rearrangement joins TRBV27 to TRBJ1-1; TRBD1 matches 9 bases. The germline gives CDR1 MNHEY, CDR2 SMNVEV (reference sequence). Trimming took 4 bases from V and 0 from J; bases not matched to a gene: 3. This CDR3 comprises 15 residues. CDR3 region: CASSSRDRVNTEAFF. In nucleotides, the CDR3 is TGTGCCAGCAGTTCGCGGGACAGGGTGAACACTGAAGCTTTCTTT.

This clone was counted a few times. The V gene is TRBV7-2, the J gene TRBJ2-2, with TRBD1 identical over 8 bases. Trimming cost V 6 bases and J 0 bases; bases outside gene matches: 3. The CDR3 is 15 residues long. CDR1 and CDR2 from the germline V gene are SGHTA and FQGNSA. CDR3 region: CASRLDRANTGELFF. CDR3 DNA: TGTGCCAGCAGATTGGACAGGGCGAACACCGGGGAGCTGTTTTTT. The full variable domain, with the rest looked up from reference TRBV7-2 and TRBJ2-2, is GAGVSQSPSNKVTEKGKDVELRCDPISGHTALYWYRQSLGQGLEFLIYFQGNSAPDKSGLPSDRFSAERTGGSVSTLTIQRTQQEDSAVYLCASRLDRANTGELFFGEGSRLTVL.

The chain is built from TRBV27 and TRBJ1-6; the match to TRBD1 covers 10 bases. V shed 6 bases, J shed 11 bases, and the junction held 16 bases outside the gene matches. Germline CDR1 reads MNHEY; CDR2 reads SMNVEV (reference sequence). The CDR3 runs to 17 residues. The CDR3 coding sequence is TGTGCCAGCAGCCGTTTCGATTGGACAGGGGGTAGGACACCCCTCCACTTT. This sequence encodes CASSRFDWTGGRTPLHF.

The chain employs TRBV10-2 and TRBJ2-3, with 7 nucleotides matching TRBD2. The germline CDR1 and CDR2 sequences are WSHSY and SAAADI. The CDR3 runs to 16 residues. V lost 4 bases, J lost 2 bases, and 9 bases stayed unmatched. CDR3 nucleotide sequence: TGCGCCAGCAGTGGGGGTAGCGGGCCTTACACAGATACGCAGTATTTT. This encodes CASSGGSGPYTDTQYF.

The chain uses TRBV27 and TRBJ2-7, with 7 nucleotides matching TRBD2. In germline, CDR1 is MNHEY, CDR2 SMNVEV (reference sequence). The CDR3 length is 16 residues. The ends lost 5 bases at V and 2 bases at J; junction bases unmatched: 12. The CDR3 DNA sequence: TGTGCCAGCAGTCCATCTTTAGCGGGTTCCCCCTACGAGCAGTACTTC. This gives the protein CASSPSLAGSPYEQYF.

The gene calls are TRBV19 and TRBJ2-7; 9 bases match TRBD2. Germline CDR1 LNHDA, CDR2 SQIVND (reference sequence). The CDR3 extends over 15 amino acids. The V segment lost 3 bases and the J segment 0 bases; nucleotides outside the gene matches: 3. CDR3 sequence reads: CASSIAGGPSYEQYF. DNA for the CDR3: TGTGCCAGTAGTATTGCGGGAGGGCCCTCCTACGAGCAGTACTTC.

The DNA of the CDR3 is TGCGCCAGCAGCGCGGAGACTGCTATGAACACTGAAGCTTTCTTT. Protein sequence: CASSAETAMNTEAFF. The chain uses TRBV5-1 and TRBJ1-1; no clear D. Looked up from germline, CDR1 is SGHRS and CDR2 is YFSETQ. V was cut by 4 bases and J by 0 bases, with 13 bases left in between. The CDR3 totals 15 residues.

In its sample, this clone was seen once. The junction shows a germline mismatch at one end, possibly a read error. The rearrangement uses TRBV2 and TRBJ2-2; D not resolved. Germline V gives CDR1 SNHLY, CDR2 FYNNEI. This CDR3 spans 13 amino acids. CDR3 nucleotides: TGTGCCGGCAGTACAGTTCAAACCGGGGAGCTGTTTTTT. Translation: CAGSTVQTGELFF.

The V gene is TRBV4-1, the J gene TRBJ1-2, with D hard to call. The CDR3 covers 16 residues. Germline lookup yields CDR1 MGHRA and CDR2 YSYEKL. Trimming stripped 0 bases from V and 2 bases from J, with 13 bases between. As DNA, the CDR3 is TGCGCCAGCAGCCAAGATCAGAACAGTCTGAACTATGGCTACACCTTC. Its translation is CASSQDQNSLNYGYTF.

This sequence joins TRBV10-3 and TRBJ1-4; 9 bases fit TRBD1. This CDR3 region has 15 residues. The germline gives CDR1 ENHRY, CDR2 SYGVKD. The V segment lost 4 bases and the J segment 8 bases; nucleotides outside the gene matches: 8. The CDR3 sequence: CAISATGQGDEKLFF. CDR3 nucleotide sequence: TGTGCCATCAGTGCCACGGGACAGGGAGACGAAAAACTGTTTTTT.

This sequence joins TRBV7-8 and TRBJ1-2; 7 bases match TRBD1. This CDR3 has 13 residues. Germline V gene data show CDR1 as SGHVS and CDR2 as FQNEAQ. Unmatched junction bases numbered 5, after V lost 3 bases and J lost 7 bases. The CDR3 sequence is CASSFGRQGGYTF. CDR3 coding DNA: TGTGCCAGCAGCTTTGGCCGACAGGGTGGCTACACCTTC.

The chain joins TRBV5-4 to TRBJ2-1, with D possibly matching TRBD2 (6 bases). With 0 bases removed from V and 2 bases from J, the gap between germline ends came to 12 bases. The CDR3 sequence is 16 residues long. Germline-derived CDR1 and CDR2 are SGHNT and YYREEE (reference sequence). CDR3 nucleotides: TGTGCCAGCAGCTTGGGAGCGGGCGATACCTACAATGAGCAGTTCTTC. Amino acids: CASSLGAGDTYNEQFF.

The chain combines TRBV27 with TRBJ1-2; 7 bases map to TRBD1. The junction had 10 bases not matched to a gene; V was cut back by 5 bases and J by 4 bases. Germline loops: CDR1 MNHEY, CDR2 SMNVEV (reference sequence). The CDR3 covers 15 residues. CDR3 bases: TGTGCCAGCAGTCCCAAGGCAGGGGGAGGCTATGGCTACACCTTC. Translation: CASSPKAGGGYGYTF.

Details on this clone: One junction end disagrees with the germline gene, perhaps due to a read error. V and J are TRBV7-7 and TRBJ2-3; 10 bases align to TRBD2. The CDR3 has 16 residues. CDR1 is SSHAT and CDR2 is FNYEAQ in the germline V gene (reference sequence). CDR3 region: CASSFALAGGVDTQYF. In DNA form, the CDR3 reads TGTGCTAGCAGCTTCGCATTAGCGGGAGGTGTAGATACGCAGTATTTT.

The CDR3 nucleotides are TGTGCCAGCAGTAGGGACAGAGACAATGAAAAACTGTTTTTT. It is translated as CASSRDRDNEKLFF. The chain has TRBV6-1 and TRBJ1-4, with TRBD1 identical over 7 bases. V gave up 5 bases and J gave up 5 bases; unmatched junction bases: 5. Germline values: CDR1 MNHNS, CDR2 SASEGT. This CDR3 has 14 amino acids.

This chain joins TRBV9 and TRBJ2-5, with D perhaps matching TRBD2 (6 bases). The germline CDR1 and CDR2 sequences are SGDLS and YYNGEE. The CDR3 runs to 16 residues. V gave up 0 bases and J gave up 1 base, with 13 bases separating them. Here the CDR3 reads CASSVDMRGFQETQYF. The DNA for the CDR3 is TGTGCCAGCAGCGTAGATATGCGGGGTTTCCAAGAGACCCAGTACTTC.

This clone was found a few times. The chain uses TRBV6-4 and TRBJ2-3, with 12 bases matching TRBD2. The germline V gene encodes CDR1 MRHNA and CDR2 SNTAGT. V shed 3 bases, J shed 5 bases, and the junction held 0 bases outside the gene matches. The CDR3 is 14 amino acids. This chain's CDR3 is CASSEGLAGDTQYF. CDR3 sequence (DNA): TGTGCCAGCAGTGAGGGACTAGCGGGAGATACGCAGTATTTT.

The chain links TRBV4-2 to TRBJ1-5, with D maybe TRBD1 (6 bases). Trimming left V 2 bases short and J 0 bases short, with 14 bases between. Germline loops: CDR1 LGHNA, CDR2 YNFKEQ. This CDR3 has 17 residues. CDR3 sequence (DNA): TGTGCCAGCAGCCAAACTAGGGGGGGCTATAGCAATCAGCCCCAGCATTTT. Its protein is CASSQTRGGYSNQPQHF.

This chain links TRBV2 with TRBJ2-1, with 10 positions matching TRBD2. Germline V gene data show CDR1 as SNHLY and CDR2 as FYNNEI. CDR3 size: 16 residues. V shed 6 bases, J shed 2 bases, and the junction held 7 bases outside the gene matches. The CDR3 nucleotides are TGTGCCAGCAGCACCGCCGGGACTAGCGCCTACAATGAGCAGTTCTTC. Protein: CASSTAGTSAYNEQFF.

This sequence joins TRBV19 and TRBJ2-1; no firm D call. Germline CDR1 LNHDA, CDR2 SQIVND (reference sequence). Deletions cut 1 base from V and 5 bases from J, with 12 bases between. This CDR3 comprises 15 residues. This chain's CDR3 is CASSIAPAQNNEQFF. The CDR3 nucleotides read TGTGCCAGTAGTATAGCACCCGCCCAGAACAATGAGCAGTTCTTC.

This chain joins TRBV2 and TRBJ2-7; D unclear. The CDR3 spans 13 residues. The V end lost 3 bases, the J end lost 0 bases, and 6 bases lay between the germline ends. Looked up from germline, CDR1 is SNHLY and CDR2 is FYNNEI. CDR3 protein: CASSDPSSYEQYF. DNA of the CDR3: TGTGCCAGCAGTGACCCCAGCTCCTACGAGCAGTACTTC.

The CDR3 is CASSLGNSGANPRSTDTQYF. The CDR3 DNA reads as TGCGCCAGCAGCTTGGGCAATAGCGGAGCTAACCCCAGAAGCACAGATACGCAGTATTTT. This chain joins TRBV5-1 and TRBJ2-3; TRBD2 is a possible D gene (6 bases). V lost 0 bases, J lost 0 bases, and 23 bases lay in between. This CDR3 contains 20 residues. Per the germline V gene, CDR1 is SGHRS and CDR2 is YFSETQ.

The chain employs TRBV9 and TRBJ2-7, with a weak D call TRBD2 (6 bases). In germline, CDR1 is SGDLS, CDR2 YYNGEE. The CDR3 loop spans 15 amino acids. Trimming stripped 4 bases from V and 8 bases from J, with 22 bases between. Written as DNA, the CDR3 is TGTGCCAGCAGCCGCGCCGGGCAGCCGGGGGAAAAGCAGTACTTC. Encoded protein: CASSRAGQPGEKQYF.

DNA of the CDR3: TGTGCCAGCAGTGGACCCGGGACAGGGACCAACTATGGCTACACCTTC. It codes for CASSGPGTGTNYGYTF. The chain joins TRBV6-1 to TRBJ1-2, with 9 bases identical to TRBD1. The V and J ends lost 4 bases and 2 bases, in that order; junction bases with no gene match: 8. From germline, CDR1 is MNHNS and CDR2 SASEGT. The CDR3 spans 16 residues.

The genes are TRBV2 and TRBJ1-5; TRBD1 agrees at 9 bases. The ends lost 7 bases at V and 1 base at J; junction bases unmatched: 5. The CDR3 runs 15 residues. The germline CDR1 and CDR2 sequences are SNHLY and FYNNEI. This CDR3 reads CASTGDRASNQPQHF. CDR3 bases: TGTGCCAGCACCGGGGACAGGGCGAGCAATCAGCCCCAGCATTTT.